These 13 T cell receptor beta chains came from one sample sequenced in a study of cytomegalovirus exposure and HLA in healthy donors. PCR amplification relied on 60 Vbeta primers (plus 13 Jbeta primers). Sequencing used immunoSEQ multiplex PCR; TCRdb keeps in-frame clones, though not all of them. The repertoire holds under 200,000 clones, with 55% to 70% as singletons. Sample: PBMCs. Every receptor here comes from a woman in her forties in good health and CMV-seropositive.

The J gene is TRBJ2-2, the V gene TRBV5-1; a possible D gene is TRBD2 (6 bases). Germline V gene data show CDR1 as SGHRS and CDR2 as YFSETQ. The ends were cut back, 2 bases at V and 6 bases at J, with 8 bases in the middle. The CDR3 consists of 13 residues. The CDR3 nucleotides read TGCGCCAGCAGCTTTGGGGGGTCCGGGGAGCTGTTTTTT. Protein product: CASSFGGSGELFF.

The chain has TRBV4-3 and TRBJ2-7, with D unresolved. V was shortened by 0 bases and J by 2 bases, with 2 bases between the two germline ends. The CDR3 extends over 12 amino acids. The germline CDR1 and CDR2 sequences are LGHNA and YSLEER. The CDR3 bases are TGCGCCAGCAGCCAAGATACCTACGAGCAGTACTTC. Translated: CASSQDTYEQYF.

The J gene is TRBJ2-5, the V gene TRBV7-3, with 7 bases aligning to TRBD2. The J segment lost 5 bases and the V segment lost 1 base, leaving 7 bases of the junction unmatched. The length of the CDR3 is 15 residues. Per germline, CDR1 SGHTA and CDR2 FQGTGA. This CDR3 reads CASSLRAGSRETQYF. The CDR3 DNA follows: TGTGCCAGCAGCTTAAGAGCGGGGTCGAGGGAGACCCAGTACTTC.

The V and J genes are TRBV11-2 and TRBJ1-3; D gene unclear. In germline, CDR1 is SGHAT, CDR2 FQNNGV. The germline V and J ends were trimmed by 0 bases and 0 bases, with 6 bases remaining between them. The CDR3 is made up of 15 amino acids. CDR3 region: CASSLDPVSGNTIYF. CDR3 in DNA: TGTGCCAGCAGCTTAGATCCAGTCTCTGGAAACACCATATATTTT.

The chain links TRBV28 to TRBJ1-5; D remains ambiguous. The CDR3 loop spans 16 amino acids. Per germline, CDR1 MDHEN and CDR2 SYDVKM. Trimming stripped 6 bases from V and 0 bases from J, with 15 bases between. The CDR3 is CASSPVRGFSNQPQHF. The CDR3 DNA sequence: TGTGCCAGCAGCCCCGTCCGAGGGTTTAGCAATCAGCCCCAGCATTTT.

The chain recombines TRBV25-1 with TRBJ1-2; TRBD1 aligns across 8 bases. The CDR3 has 13 amino acids. Germline V lookup: CDR1 MGHDK, CDR2 SYGVNS. V lost 10 bases and J lost 1; bases outside the gene matches: 5. CDR3 in amino acids: CAMGQDGNYGYTF. The CDR3 nucleotides are TGTGCCATGGGACAGGACGGTAACTATGGCTACACCTTC.

This clone was detected once. The J gene is TRBJ2-3, the V gene TRBV14; 8 bases align to TRBD2. V dropped 0 bases and J dropped 3; count of bases not matched to a gene: 8. CDR3 length: 17 residues. Germline values: CDR1 SGHDN, CDR2 FVKESK. CDR3 DNA sequence: TGTGCCAGCAGCCAAGAGCTAGCGGGCGGGGGGACAGATACGCAGTATTTT. Its protein is CASSQELAGGGTDTQYF.

V gene TRBV20-1 combines with J gene TRBJ2-3; no clear D gene. Trimming removed 5 bases from V and 5 bases from J, with 8 bases in between. Per germline, CDR1 DFQATT and CDR2 SNEGSKA (reference sequence). The CDR3 has 11 amino acids. CDR3: CSAHTVDTQYF. The CDR3 DNA reads as TGCAGTGCTCATACGGTAGATACGCAGTATTTT.

The chain uses TRBV7-8 and TRBJ1-2; 10 nucleotides align to TRBD1. The junction had 5 bases not matched to a gene; V was cut back by 1 base and J by 3 bases. This CDR3 comprises 16 residues. Germline assignment: CDR1 SGHVS and CDR2 FQNEAQ. CDR3 sequence reads: CASSLGGQGLDYGYTF. CDR3 sequence (DNA): TGTGCCAGCAGCTTAGGGGGACAGGGGTTGGACTATGGCTACACCTTC.

This sequence joins TRBV6-6 and TRBJ2-7; D is undetermined. Germline V gives CDR1 MNHNY, CDR2 SVGAGI (reference sequence). Trimming left V 9 bases short and J 9 bases short, with 12 bases between. CDR3 length: 10 amino acids. CDR3 loop: CARVRSSQYF. The DNA of the CDR3 is TGTGCCAGAGTCCGGAGTTCGCAGTACTTC.

The V and J genes are TRBV7-2 and TRBJ2-1; 9 positions agree with TRBD2. The germline gives CDR1 SGHTA, CDR2 FQGNSA. J gave up 4 bases and V 5 bases, and 6 bases lay outside the gene matches. The CDR3 is made up of 15 amino acids. CDR3 protein: CASSPRLAEYNEQFF. DNA for the CDR3: TGTGCCAGCAGCCCCAGACTAGCGGAGTACAATGAGCAGTTCTTC.

V is TRBV4-2 and J is TRBJ1-5; TRBD1 matches at 8 bases. CDR1 and CDR2 (germline): LGHNA, YNFKEQ. The CDR3 has 16 amino acids. With V trimmed by 1 base and J by 4 bases, 6 bases remained unmatched. The CDR3 here is CASSQAAGGANQPQHF. DNA of the CDR3: TGTGCCAGCAGCCAAGCTGCAGGGGGCGCGAATCAGCCCCAGCATTTT.

The V and J genes are TRBV28 and TRBJ2-4; 7 positions agree with TRBD1. Per germline, CDR1 MDHEN and CDR2 SYDVKM. V gave up 4 bases and J gave up 0 bases; unmatched junction bases: 12. The CDR3 is 18 residues long. CDR3 nucleotides: TGTGCCAGCAGTTCTACGACAGGGCCGGTACTAGCCAAAAACATTCAGTACTTC. Amino acid sequence: CASSSTTGPVLAKNIQYF. Based on the CDR3 plus reference TRBV28 and TRBJ2-4, the full variable domain is DVKVTQSSRYLVKRTGEKVFLECVQDMDHENMFWYRQDPGLGLRLIYFSYDVKMKEKGDIPEGYSVSREKKERFSLILESASTNQTSMYLCASSSTTGPVLAKNIQYFGAGTRLSVL.